The 3 T cell receptor beta chains below come from one sample, sequenced in a study of read filtering for tumor transcriptome and immune sequencing. The library was built from about 0.4 ug RNA with molecular barcoded adaptors for alpha/delta and beta/gamma chains. MiXCR was run by TCRdb on the reads, yielding one entry per CDR3 protein. The sample yields about 62,000 distinct CDR3 sequences, approximately 18% seen once. Input material: a population of CD138-negative cells sorted from bone marrow. The receptors come from a donor aged 40 or older with multiple myeloma.

This clonotype was seen only a few times. This chain connects TRBV20-1 to TRBJ1-1, with D perhaps TRBD1 (6 bases). Trimming took 5 bases from V and 1 from J, leaving 14 bases between them. The CDR3 is made up of 14 amino acids. The germline V gene encodes CDR1 DFQATT and CDR2 SNEGSKA (reference sequence). This CDR3 reads CSARRGGRNTEAFF. DNA for the CDR3: TGCAGTGCTCGGCGCGGGGGCAGGAACACTGAAGCTTTCTTT.

To note about this clonotype: This may arise from a read error, as a much more abundant clone is one base away. The CDR3 carries no conserved terminal phenylalanine or tryptophan, so it likely arises from a read error. The chain combines TRBV7-9 with TRBJ2-5; 8 bases align to TRBD2. Germline V gene sequence: CDR1 SEHNR, CDR2 FQNEAQ (reference sequence). This CDR3 comprises 15 residues. V shed 4 bases, J shed 4 bases, and the junction held 8 bases outside the gene matches. The CDR3 here is CASSSGGRFLETQYL. CDR3 DNA sequence: TGTGCCAGCAGCTCCGGCGGGAGGTTTTTAGAGACCCAGTACCTC.

Many counts were recorded for this clonotype. The chain uses TRBV4-1 and TRBJ2-2, with 9 positions matching TRBD1. Trimming took 1 base from V and 0 from J; bases not matched to a gene: 6. Germline values: CDR1 MGHRA, CDR2 YSYEKL. The CDR3 sequence is 18 residues long. The CDR3 DNA follows: TGCGCCAGCAGCCAAGTTGGGACAGGGTATGCGAACACCGGGGAGCTGTTTTTT. This sequence encodes CASSQVGTGYANTGELFF.